The 22 T cell receptor beta chains given below trace back to one sample, sequenced in a study of graft-versus-host responses after intestinal transplantation. Clones were sequenced by immunoSEQ multiplex PCR, and TCRdb holds only the in-frame ones, with some missing. The profile shows about 4,000 clones, roughly 70% of them singletons. The time point was: postoperative day 105 after intestinal transplantation (dayNNNN = postoperative day). Processing was applied to graft tissue in order to liberate intraepithelial and lamina propria lymphocytes. Sequences were derived from ileum tissue, sampled 105 days after intestinal transplantation. Receptor source: a human patient who received an intestinal transplant, so some T cells may come from the graft donor.

The chain recombines TRBV5-6 with TRBJ2-1, with 9 bases that match TRBD2. Trimming at V came to 6 bases and at J to 5 bases, leaving 15 bases not matched to a gene. Germline lookup yields CDR1 SGHDT and CDR2 YYEEEE. CDR3 length: 17 residues. For the CDR3, the DNA is TGTGCCAGCACCGGGGGGTGGGCGCGACTAGCGGACAATGAGCAGTTCTTC. This translates into CASTGGWARLADNEQFF.

The CDR3 sequence: CASSFRVGAGGNEQFF. The CDR3 DNA reads as TGCGCCAGCAGCTTCCGGGTAGGGGCCGGGGGAAATGAGCAGTTCTTC. The chain carries TRBV5-1 and TRBJ2-1; a possible D gene is TRBD2 (6 bases). The CDR3 contains 16 residues. Germline lookup yields CDR1 SGHRS and CDR2 YFSETQ. Trimming removed 2 bases at V and 7 bases at J, with 19 bases between. Based on the CDR3 plus reference TRBV5-1 and TRBJ2-1, the full variable domain is KAGVTQTPRYLIKTRGQQVTLSCSPISGHRSVSWYQQTPGQGLQFLFEYFSETQRNKGNFPGRFSGRQFSNSRSEMNVSTLELGDSALYLCASSFRVGAGGNEQFFGPGTRLTVL.

The chain carries TRBV5-1 and TRBJ1-5, with D hard to call. The CDR3 is made up of 16 amino acids. CDR1 and CDR2 (germline): SGHRS, YFSETQ. V was cut by 0 bases and J by 1 base, with 11 bases left in between. The CDR3 DNA is TGCGCCAGCAGCTTGGATAGGGCGGTCAGCAATCAGCCCCAGCATTTT. Its translation: CASSLDRAVSNQPQHF.

This clone was picked up a small number of times. V and J are TRBV5-6 and TRBJ2-3; a possible D gene is TRBD1 (5 bases). Trimming stripped 1 base from V and 2 bases from J, with 14 bases between. The CDR3 runs to 16 residues. Germline CDR1 is SGHDT and CDR2 is YYEEEE. The chain's CDR3 is CASSLRGGSVTDTQYF. The CDR3 DNA is TGTGCCAGCAGCTTGAGGGGCGGCAGTGTCACAGATACGCAGTATTTT.

J is TRBJ2-7 and V is TRBV6-5; 11 nucleotides agree with TRBD1. Losses at the gene ends were 2 bases for V and 6 bases for J; bases not matched to a gene: 3. Germline-derived CDR1 and CDR2 are MNHEY and SVGAGI. This CDR3 has 14 residues. The CDR3 here is CASSYGQGASEQYF. The CDR3 nucleotides are TGTGCCAGCAGTTACGGACAGGGGGCCTCCGAGCAGTACTTC.

This chain joins TRBV5-1 and TRBJ2-2; TRBD2 matches 9 bases. From germline, CDR1 is SGHRS and CDR2 YFSETQ. The CDR3 spans 18 residues. V shed 3 bases, J shed 0 bases, and the junction held 9 bases outside the gene matches. CDR3 sequence reads: CASSSGGLAGTNTGELFF. The CDR3 nucleotides read TGCGCCAGCAGCTCAGGGGGGCTAGCGGGAACGAACACCGGGGAGCTGTTTTTT. Using reference TRBV5-1 and TRBJ2-2 for the parts outside the CDR3, the full variable domain is KAGVTQTPRYLIKTRGQQVTLSCSPISGHRSVSWYQQTPGQGLQFLFEYFSETQRNKGNFPGRFSGRQFSNSRSEMNVSTLELGDSALYLCASSSGGLAGTNTGELFFGEGSRLTVL.

The chain is built from TRBV2 and TRBJ2-5, with D perhaps matching TRBD2 (6 bases). The V end was cut by 8 bases, the J end by 5 bases, with 21 bases between. CDR1 is SNHLY and CDR2 is FYNNEI in the germline V gene. CDR3 size: 15 residues. The CDR3 DNA reads as TGTGCCAGCTCTAAGACCGGGACTCGTGAGGAGACCCAGTACTTC. Residues: CASSKTGTREETQYF.

The rearrangement links TRBV6-1 to TRBJ2-5; 9 nucleotides align to TRBD1. The CDR3 has 15 residues. V shed 1 base, J shed 5 bases, and the junction held 5 bases outside the gene matches. Germline V gene lookup returns CDR1 MNHNS and CDR2 SASEGT. The CDR3 region is CASSEGQGGPETQYF. Here the CDR3 DNA reads TGTGCCAGCAGTGAAGGACAGGGGGGACCCGAGACCCAGTACTTC.

The CDR3 protein is CASGKTSGGIDEQFF. DNA for the CDR3: TGTGCCAGCGGAAAAACTAGCGGGGGGATTGATGAGCAGTTCTTC. The V gene is TRBV6-5, the J gene TRBJ2-1, with 12 bases identical to TRBD2. This CDR3 is 15 amino acids long. Per germline, CDR1 MNHEY and CDR2 SVGAGI. The J segment lost 8 bases and the V segment lost 8 bases, leaving 10 bases of the junction unmatched.

V and J are TRBV5-4 and TRBJ1-4; 8 bases are a match to TRBD1. Germline-derived CDR1 and CDR2 are SGHNT and YYREEE (reference sequence). With V trimmed by 0 bases and J by 5 bases, 9 bases remained unmatched. This CDR3 has 17 amino acids. The CDR3 coding sequence is TGTGCCAGCAGCTTGGGGGGGCCGGGACAGGCAAATGAAAAACTGTTTTTT. Amino acids: CASSLGGPGQANEKLFF.

Only one count was recorded for this clone. The chain uses TRBV9 and TRBJ2-1; the D gene is possibly TRBD1 (6 bases). Germline V CDR1 and CDR2: SGDLS, YYNGEE. The CDR3 covers 17 residues. The V and J ends lost 0 bases and 9 bases respectively, with 22 bases between them. The CDR3 sequence: CASSVGVYGTGPSEQFF. CDR3 bases: TGTGCCAGCAGCGTAGGGGTCTACGGAACAGGGCCGAGTGAGCAGTTCTTC.

The J gene is TRBJ2-3, the V gene TRBV5-1; D might be TRBD2 (5 bases). Germline V gene lookup returns CDR1 SGHRS and CDR2 YFSETQ. CDR3 size: 15 residues. Trimming cost V 2 bases and J 0 bases, with 10 bases left between them. Here the CDR3 reads CASSFTSPSTDTQYF. The CDR3 region has the DNA TGCGCCAGCAGCTTTACTAGTCCTAGCACAGATACGCAGTATTTT.

The V gene is TRBV15, the J gene TRBJ2-5, with D tentatively TRBD2 (5 bases). The germline CDR1 and CDR2 sequences are LNHNV and YYDKDF (reference sequence). This CDR3 is 14 amino acids long. The V and J ends lost 0 bases and 4 bases respectively, with 9 bases between them. CDR3 sequence (DNA): TGTGCCACCAGCAGAGATTTGGGGAGAGAGACCCAGTACTTC. It translates to CATSRDLGRETQYF. Full variable domain (rest looked up from reference TRBV15 and TRBJ2-5): DAMVIQNPRYQVTQFGKPVTLSCSQTLNHNVMYWYQQKSSQAPKLLFHYYDKDFNNEADTPDNFQSRRPNTSFCFLDIRSPGLGDTAMYLCATSRDLGRETQYFGPGTRLLVL.

V gene TRBV10-2 combines with J gene TRBJ2-3; possibly TRBD1 or TRBD2 for D (5 bases each). CDR3 length equals 14 residues. Germline V gene lookup returns CDR1 WSHSY and CDR2 SAAADI. Between the trimmed V and J ends, which lost 8 bases and 2 bases, there was a span of 14 bases. The CDR3 region is CASGDLTFTDTQYF. The DNA of the CDR3 is TGCGCCAGCGGGGACCTCACATTCACAGATACGCAGTATTTT.

This clone was counted a few times. The genes are TRBV7-9 and TRBJ2-5, with D hard to call. Between the trimmed V and J ends, which lost 1 base and 2 bases, there was a span of 2 bases. The CDR3 is 12 residues long. CDR1 is SEHNR, CDR2 FQNEAQ, per germline (reference sequence). In DNA, the CDR3 is TGTGCCAGCAGCTTAGGGCAAGAGACCCAGTACTTC. It encodes CASSLGQETQYF.

The chain couples TRBV5-1 to TRBJ1-3, with 10 bases identical to TRBD1. Germline V gives CDR1 SGHRS, CDR2 YFSETQ. There are 15 residues in the CDR3. V shed 4 bases, J shed 3 bases, and the junction held 4 bases outside the gene matches. The CDR3 loop reads CASSQTGGDGNTIYF. The CDR3 DNA reads as TGCGCCAGCAGCCAGACAGGGGGCGATGGAAACACCATATATTTT.

The chain couples TRBV2 to TRBJ2-1; TRBD2 matches 11 bases. V lost 5 bases and J lost 7; bases outside the gene matches: 1. CDR3 length: 13 residues. Germline-derived CDR1 and CDR2 are SNHLY and FYNNEI. CDR3 sequence: CASSTSGSNEQFF. The CDR3, as DNA: TGTGCCAGCAGTACTAGCGGGAGTAATGAGCAGTTCTTC.

The rearrangement joins TRBV2 to TRBJ2-3; TRBD2 matches 9 bases. Per germline, CDR1 SNHLY and CDR2 FYNNEI. After removal of 8 bases from V and 2 bases from J, the junction contained 5 bases not matched to a gene. The CDR3 spans 14 residues. CDR3: CASSTSGNTDTQYF. DNA of the CDR3: TGTGCCAGCTCGACTAGCGGAAACACAGATACGCAGTATTTT.

The chain couples TRBV21-1 to TRBJ2-7; the DNA was not compared with TRBD1, the D call given in the table. TRBV21-1 is given as a pseudogene. CDR3 length: 11 residues. The CDR3 DNA follows: TGTGCCAGCAGCAAACAGGGCGAGCAGTACTTC. It specifies CASSKQGEQYF.

The chain has TRBV11-3 and TRBJ2-3, with D possibly TRBD2 on 6 matching bases. Trimming left V 5 bases short and J 4 bases short, with 10 bases between. CDR1 SGHNT and CDR2 YENEEA come from the germline V gene. The CDR3 loop spans 13 amino acids. The CDR3 sequence: CASSARDSDTQYF. The CDR3 nucleotides read TGTGCCAGCAGCGCGAGGGACTCAGATACGCAGTATTTT. Combining the CDR3 with reference TRBV11-3 and TRBJ2-3 gives the whole variable domain EAGVVQSPRYKIIEKKQPVAFWCNPISGHNTLYWYLQNLGQGPELLIRYENEEAVDDSQLPKDRFSAERLKGVDSTLKIQPAELGDSAVYLCASSARDSDTQYFGPGTRLTVL.

V usage is TRBV19 and J usage is TRBJ1-3; D gene ambiguous. V gave up 5 bases and J gave up 0 bases, with 5 bases separating them. CDR3 size: 13 residues. The germline CDR1 and CDR2 sequences are LNHDA and SQIVND (reference sequence). The CDR3 here is CASSAVSGNTIYF. CDR3 bases: TGTGCCAGTAGTGCGGTCTCTGGAAACACCATATATTTT.

The V gene is TRBV27, the J gene TRBJ1-5; maybe TRBD1 (5 bases). The CDR3 contains 13 residues. Germline loops: CDR1 MNHEY, CDR2 SMNVEV (reference sequence). The V and J ends lost 5 bases and 7 bases respectively, with 12 bases between them. CDR3 bases: TGTGCCAGCAGTAGTACAGGAAGGCAGCCCCAGCATTTT. Translating gives CASSSTGRQPQHF.